This TCR beta chain was observed in a study of regulatory T cells in long-lasting Graves disease. The time point was: persistent/refractory GD, antithyroid drugs over 5 years with positive TRAb. Construction of the TCR library relied on RNA isolated from PBMCs. The source of the patients was an endocrinology department in Xi'an, China. Germline values: CDR1 GTSNPN, CDR2 SVGIG (reference sequence). The CDR3 runs to 15 residues. V was pared by 1 base and J by 2 bases, with 6 bases of the junction left unmatched. In building TCR beta libraries, iRepertoire HTBI primers were used together with Arm-PCR of CDR3 regions. TCRdb used MiXCR to reprocess the multiplex PCR reads, holding one entry per CDR3 protein. Here the sample spans roughly 430,000 distinct CDR3 sequences, approximately 22% being singletons.

The source of this sequence is a female donor with Graves disease. The material sequenced was peripheral blood mononuclear cells (PBMCs), taken when the disease was refractory, from a patient treated with antithyroid drugs. The chain has TRBV30 and TRBJ2-7; the match to TRBD1 covers 9 bases. The CDR3 loop reads CAWSAGTGRAYEQYF. The CDR3 nucleotides are TGTGCCTGGAGTGCAGGGACAGGGAGGGCCTACGAGCAGTACTTC.